Each of the 16 T cell receptor beta chains below was sequenced from the same sample in a study of cytomegalovirus exposure and HLA in healthy donors. In the PCR, 60 Vbeta and 13 Jbeta primers were used. Produced via immunoSEQ multiplex PCR; TCRdb's table is partial and in-frame only. The sample yields fewer than 100,000 clones, 60% to 80% seen once. Sequenced: PBMCs. The receptors come from a female donor in good health and CMV-seronegative.

The chain combines TRBV18 with TRBJ2-7; 7 nucleotides agree with TRBD1. The V gene's germline CDR1 is KGHSH and CDR2 LQKENI. The CDR3 is made up of 14 amino acids. With 0 bases clipped from V and 4 bases from J, the junction kept 3 bases outside the gene matches. This chain's CDR3 is CASSPPGQLYEQYF. CDR3 nucleotides: TGTGCCAGCTCACCACCGGGACAGCTTTACGAGCAGTACTTC.

The rearrangement links TRBV5-1 to TRBJ1-4, with 7 bases matching TRBD1. The CDR3 spans 15 residues. Unmatched junction bases numbered 8, after V lost 1 base and J lost 8 bases. Per the germline V gene, CDR1 is SGHRS and CDR2 is YFSETQ. The CDR3 DNA sequence: TGCGCCAGCAGCTTGTTTCAGGGGGTCGAAGAAAAACTGTTTTTT. It is translated as CASSLFQGVEEKLFF.

The chain couples TRBV18 to TRBJ2-5; no firm D call. This CDR3 is 14 amino acids long. Germline V gives CDR1 KGHSH, CDR2 LQKENI. The V end lost 1 base, the J end lost 0 bases, and 6 bases lay between the germline ends. The CDR3 bases are TGTGCCAGCTCACCACTTCAGAACCAAGAGACCCAGTACTTC. Translated: CASSPLQNQETQYF. Variable domain in full (rest from reference TRBV18 and TRBJ2-5): NAGVMQNPRHLVRRRGQEARLRCSPMKGHSHVYWYRQLPEEGLKFMVYLQKENIIDESGMPKERFSAEFPKEGPSILRIQQVVRGDSAAYFCASSPLQNQETQYFGPGTRLLVL.

Remarks on this clone: One end of the junction does not line up with germline, which may come from a read error. This sample includes further DNA sequences coding for the same CDR3. The rearrangement uses TRBV18 and TRBJ1-6; D possibly corresponds to TRBD1 (6 bases). The CDR3 extends over 17 amino acids. The V gene's germline CDR1 is KGHSH and CDR2 LQKENI. This chain's CDR3 is CASSPGRGSAISSPLHF. The DNA of the CDR3 is TGTGCTAGCTCACCAGGGAGGGGGTCAGCTATAAGTTCACCCCTCCACTTT.

This clone was detected only once. The gene calls are TRBV19 and TRBJ2-7, with unresolved D. The CDR3 spans 13 residues. From germline, CDR1 is LNHDA and CDR2 SQIVND (reference sequence). V lost 4 bases to trimming and J lost 2 bases, with 9 bases between them. CDR3 in amino acids: CASSTHLTYEQYF. CDR3 nucleotide sequence: TGTGCCAGTAGTACACACCTGACCTACGAGCAGTACTTC.

V and J are TRBV7-3 and TRBJ2-5; D possibly corresponds to TRBD1 (5 bases). The V gene's germline CDR1 is SGHTA and CDR2 FQGTGA. The CDR3 is 13 residues long. V was clipped by 2 bases and J by 8 bases, with 12 bases between them. CDR3 in amino acids: CASSLSGLDTQYF. In nucleotides, the CDR3 is TGTGCCAGCAGCTTATCAGGGTTGGACACCCAGTACTTC.

This clone was seen only a few times. The rearrangement uses TRBV7-3 and TRBJ1-1; D remains unclear. The CDR3 length is 13 residues. CDR1 is SGHTA and CDR2 is FQGTGA in the germline V gene. Trimming took 3 bases from V and 8 from J, leaving 13 bases between them. CDR3 protein: CASSFGGILEAFF. The CDR3 bases are TGTGCCAGCAGCTTCGGAGGGATCTTGGAAGCTTTCTTT.

The genes are TRBV5-1 and TRBJ2-7; possible D gene TRBD1, 5 bases. From germline, CDR1 is SGHRS and CDR2 YFSETQ. With 0 bases removed from V and 4 bases from J, the gap between germline ends came to 14 bases. CDR3 size: 15 residues. The CDR3 sequence: CASSLAGLPLYEQYF. CDR3 in DNA: TGCGCCAGCAGCTTGGCAGGGTTACCCTTGTACGAGCAGTACTTC.

The chain links TRBV7-6 to TRBJ1-1; D possibly corresponds to TRBD1 (5 bases). CDR3 length: 15 residues. Germline lookup yields CDR1 SGHVS and CDR2 FNYEAQ. V was cut by 1 base and J by 1 base, with 10 bases left in between. In DNA, the CDR3 is TGTGCCAGCAGCTTAGAGCCAGGGAAGAACACTGAAGCTTTCTTT. This encodes CASSLEPGKNTEAFF.

This clone was found once. V is TRBV11-2 and J is TRBJ2-1; 7 nucleotides agree with TRBD2. J gave up 7 bases and V 1 base, and 10 bases lay outside the gene matches. Per germline, CDR1 SGHAT and CDR2 FQNNGV. This CDR3 spans 16 amino acids. CDR3 sequence: CASSLAKRGTRNEQFF. The CDR3 DNA reads as TGTGCCAGCAGCTTAGCGAAGCGGGGCACCAGGAATGAGCAGTTCTTC.

The V gene is TRBV6-5, the J gene TRBJ2-1; 11 bases match TRBD2. From germline, CDR1 is MNHEY and CDR2 SVGAGI. Unmatched junction bases numbered 1, after V lost 8 bases and J lost 4 bases. CDR3 length: 13 amino acids. CDR3 loop: CASGLAGYNEQFF. CDR3 coding DNA: TGTGCCAGCGGACTAGCGGGTTACAATGAGCAGTTCTTC.

This chain links TRBV5-8 with TRBJ1-5, with D possibly TRBD1 on 6 matching bases. Looked up from germline, CDR1 is SGHTS and CDR2 is YDEGEE. The CDR3 contains 14 residues. Trimming took 5 bases from V and 5 from J, leaving 14 bases between them. CDR3 coding DNA: TGTGCCAGCAGATTCGGACAGCTTTATCAGCCCCAGCATTTT. Translated: CASRFGQLYQPQHF.

This clone turned up a few times. The gene calls are TRBV27 and TRBJ1-5; 12 nucleotides agree with TRBD1. V lost 5 bases, J lost 5 bases, and 4 bases stayed unmatched. Germline CDR1 reads MNHEY; CDR2 reads SMNVEV (reference sequence). The CDR3 has 15 amino acids. The chain's CDR3 is CASSPWDRGHQPQHF. In DNA, the CDR3 is TGTGCCAGCAGTCCCTGGGACAGGGGGCATCAGCCCCAGCATTTT.

The chain couples TRBV2 to TRBJ1-2; TRBD1 matches at 11 bases. The CDR3 sequence is 17 residues long. V shed 5 bases, J shed 1 base, and the junction held 9 bases outside the gene matches. The V gene's germline CDR1 is SNHLY and CDR2 FYNNEI. The CDR3 is CASSPGQGARVNYGYTF. The CDR3, as DNA: TGTGCCAGCAGTCCCGGACAGGGGGCTAGGGTTAACTATGGCTACACCTTC.

This clone came up a few times. V and J are TRBV7-2 and TRBJ2-7, with 13 bases that match TRBD2. V shed 6 bases and J 1 base; nucleotides not matched to a gene: 3. The CDR3 runs 15 residues. CDR1 SGHTA and CDR2 FQGNSA come from the germline V gene. Here the CDR3 DNA reads TGTGCCAGCAGGTGGGGACTAGCGGGGTCCTACGAGCAGTACTTC. Protein: CASRWGLAGSYEQYF.

V gene TRBV27 combines with J gene TRBJ2-3; 7 bases line up with TRBD1. After removal of 3 bases from V and 0 bases from J, the junction contained 3 bases not matched to a gene. The CDR3 has 15 amino acids. CDR1 is MNHEY, CDR2 SMNVEV, per germline (reference sequence). CDR3 DNA: TGTGCCAGCAGTTTGGGACAGATAAGCACAGATACGCAGTATTTT. This translates into CASSLGQISTDTQYF.